This T cell receptor beta chain is drawn from a study of CD8+CD57+ T cells in acquired aplastic anemia. Worth noting for this clonotype: What it recognizes is unknown.

Genomic DNA, the template, was used for profiling of the TCR beta VDJ and CDR3. TCRdb independently ran MiXCR on the reads; one entry per CDR3 protein. The data hold 40,000 to 45,000 distinct CDR3 sequences, with roughly 65% observed a single time. Study-wide results and limits: With respect to CD8+ Simpson's diversity, patients and controls did not differ significantly.

The CDR3 length is 13 residues. Looked up from germline, CDR1 is SNHLY and CDR2 is FYNNEI. Between the trimmed V and J ends, which lost 3 bases and 3 bases, there was a span of 8 bases. The sequencing input was sorted CD4+, CD8+, or CD8+CD57+ T cells (not recorded which) from PBMCs. V usage is TRBV2 and J usage is TRBJ1-1; D not certain. The receptor was isolated from a human donor in good health, serving as a control. The CDR3, as DNA: TGTGCCAGCAGTGATGTTGGAGACACTGAAGCTTTCTTT. This codes for CASSDVGDTEAFF.